Each of the 15 T cell receptor beta chains below was sequenced from the same sample in a study of regulatory T cells in long-lasting Graves disease. Building the TCR beta libraries relied on iRepertoire HTBI primers, and CDR3 regions underwent Arm-PCR. TCRdb itself ran the multiplex PCR reads through MiXCR, one entry per CDR3 protein. This table has roughly 450,000 distinct CDR3 sequences, about 20% appearing once. This sample's time point: persistent/refractory GD, antithyroid drugs over 5 years with positive TRAb. The TCR library was made from RNA extracted from PBMCs. The sequences come from peripheral blood mononuclear cells (PBMCs), collected when the disease was refractory, from a patient treated with antithyroid drugs. All receptors come from a female donor with Graves disease.

The J gene is TRBJ2-1, the V gene TRBV25-1; the D is unclear. The germline CDR1 and CDR2 sequences are MGHDK and SYGVNS. The germline V and J ends were trimmed by 3 bases and 3 bases, with 12 bases remaining between them. This CDR3 has 15 amino acids. This CDR3 reads CASSDGEFDYNEQFF. As DNA, the CDR3 is TGTGCCAGCAGTGACGGCGAGTTTGACTACAATGAGCAGTTCTTC.

This clonotype was found many times. The chain carries TRBV2 and TRBJ2-7; maybe TRBD1 (6 bases). There are 14 residues in the CDR3. Per germline, CDR1 SNHLY and CDR2 FYNNEI. With 4 bases removed from V and 7 bases from J, the gap between germline ends came to 17 bases. CDR3 sequence reads: CASSADSTLGEQYF. DNA of the CDR3: TGTGCCAGCAGTGCGGACAGTACCTTGGGGGAGCAGTACTTC.

This chain joins TRBV11-3 and TRBJ2-1; 10 bases are shared with TRBD2. Trimming took 0 bases from V and 6 from J; bases not matched to a gene: 2. This CDR3 region has 15 residues. Germline CDR1 SGHNT, CDR2 YENEEA. The CDR3 nucleotides read TGTGCCAGCAGCTTAGACTTAGCGGGGGGCAATGAGCAGTTCTTC. Amino acids: CASSLDLAGGNEQFF.

The chain has TRBV3-1 and TRBJ1-5, with D tentatively TRBD1 (5 bases). CDR1 and CDR2 from the germline V gene are LGHDT and YNNKEL (reference sequence). The CDR3 contains 14 residues. V lost 2 bases, J lost 3 bases, and 8 bases lay in between. The CDR3 DNA reads TGTGCCAGCAGCCAACGGGGGTTCAATCAGCCCCAGCATTTT. Its protein product is CASSQRGFNQPQHF.

J is TRBJ2-5 and V is TRBV20-1; D is unresolved. The CDR3 runs 13 residues. V lost 4 bases and J lost 1, with 10 bases in between. CDR1 and CDR2 (germline): DFQATT, SNEGSKA (reference sequence). The chain's CDR3 is CSAKFPSQETQYF. The CDR3 DNA is TGCAGTGCTAAGTTCCCTAGCCAAGAGACCCAGTACTTC.

V gene TRBV19 combines with J gene TRBJ2-2; no definite D call. V lost 3 bases to trimming and J lost 1 base, with 6 bases between them. The CDR3 extends over 14 amino acids. Germline V CDR1 and CDR2: LNHDA, SQIVND (reference sequence). The chain's CDR3 is CASSIRQNTGELFF. CDR3 nucleotide sequence: TGTGCCAGTAGTATTCGGCAGAACACCGGGGAGCTGTTTTTT.

The V gene is TRBV5-1, the J gene TRBJ2-5, with TRBD1 matching 7 bases. J gave up 5 bases and V 7 bases, and 8 bases lay outside the gene matches. Germline values: CDR1 SGHRS, CDR2 YFSETQ. CDR3 length: 13 amino acids. In nucleotides, the CDR3 is TGCGCCAGCGATTCAGGGGGACGGGAGACCCAGTACTTC. Protein sequence: CASDSGGRETQYF.

This clonotype appeared many times. The chain joins TRBV7-8 to TRBJ1-4; D is undetermined. From germline, CDR1 is SGHVS and CDR2 FQNEAQ. The CDR3 is 15 amino acids. Trimming left V 2 bases short and J 7 bases short, with 14 bases between. Written as DNA, the CDR3 is TGTGCCAGCAGCTTACTTGGACGCCGGGGTGAAAAACTGTTTTTT. Protein product: CASSLLGRRGEKLFF.

This clonotype has only a few counts. This chain links TRBV28 with TRBJ2-7, with a weak D call TRBD2 (6 bases). The CDR3 is made up of 15 amino acids. Germline lookup yields CDR1 MDHEN and CDR2 SYDVKM. The V end was cut by 4 bases, the J end by 2 bases, with 15 bases between. CDR3 nucleotides: TGTGCCAGCAGTTCTTTTTCGGGCGGGGCCTACGAGCAGTACTTC. Translation: CASSSFSGGAYEQYF.

The table lists this clonotype with a few counts. The chain uses TRBV28 and TRBJ1-5; the match to TRBD1 covers 11 bases. The V gene end was trimmed by 6 bases and the J gene end by 6 bases; junction bases not matched to a gene: 7. Germline CDR1 reads MDHEN; CDR2 reads SYDVKM. This CDR3 comprises 15 residues. The CDR3 reads CASRSPGQGGQPQHF. The CDR3 DNA follows: TGTGCCAGCAGGTCGCCGGGACAGGGGGGTCAGCCCCAGCATTTT.

On this clonotype itself: One junction end does not reproduce the germline sequence, and a read error may be involved. The chain recombines TRBV27 with TRBJ2-5, with D possibly called TRBD1 or TRBD2 (5 bases each). The CDR3 runs 13 residues. The germline CDR1 and CDR2 sequences are MNHEY and SMNVEV (reference sequence). The CDR3 here is CASSWDGQETQHF. The CDR3 DNA is TGTGCCAGCAGTTGGGACGGACAAGAGACCCAGCACTTC.

This chain links TRBV7-2 with TRBJ2-7, with 9 bases that match TRBD2. CDR1 is SGHTA and CDR2 is FQGNSA in the germline V gene. Germline trimming cut 5 bases from V and 6 bases from J; bases unmatched to any gene: 14. The CDR3 is 16 amino acids. The DNA for the CDR3 is TGTGCCAGCAGCCGCTCCTTAGCGGGAGCCCAGGGCGAGCAGTACTTC. Its translation is CASSRSLAGAQGEQYF.

The CDR3 loop is CASSPQGHNTEAFF. The CDR3 region has the DNA TGTGCCAGCTCACCCCAGGGGCATAACACTGAAGCTTTCTTT. The chain carries TRBV18 and TRBJ1-1; maybe TRBD1 (6 bases). This CDR3 contains 14 residues. Germline V gene lookup returns CDR1 KGHSH and CDR2 LQKENI. The V gene lost 3 bases and the J gene lost 2 bases, with 10 bases spanning the gap.

Worth noting for this clonotype: One base away lies a much larger clone, so this may be a sequencing read error. The genes are TRBV7-8 and TRBJ2-5; D uncertain. The CDR3 spans 16 residues. CDR1 SGHVS and CDR2 FQNEAQ come from the germline V gene. The CDR3 is CASSLIRARLGETRYF. CDR3 DNA: TGTGCCAGCAGCTTAATTCGCGCTCGACTTGGAGAGACCCGGTACTTC.

The rearrangement uses TRBV6-1 and TRBJ2-7; D is uncertain. The CDR3 extends over 12 amino acids. The V gene's germline CDR1 is MNHNS and CDR2 SASEGT. The V gene lost 7 bases and the J gene lost 6 bases, with 13 bases spanning the gap. Written as DNA, the CDR3 is TGTGCCAGCACGAAAATGGATCGCGAGCAGTACTTC. It encodes CASTKMDREQYF.